This T cell receptor beta chain was found in a study of Ad26.COV2.S vaccination and SARS-CoV-2 variants. Looking at the study overall: Within the COV1001 Ad26.COV2.S trial arm, the donor was enrolled.

Germline lookup yields CDR1 LGHDT and CDR2 YNNKEL (reference sequence). The ends were cut back, 4 bases at V and 3 bases at J, with 11 bases in the middle. CDR3 size: 14 residues. Treatment noted: 15 to 20 received Ad26.COV2.S at low or high dose, single or two shots; about 5 received placebo; per-sample allocation not given. Sampling occurred on day 63 after the first vaccine or placebo injection. What was given as vaccine was an Ad26 vector encoding Wuhan-strain SARS-CoV-2 spike. Comments on this clone: What it recognizes is unknown.

Overall study findings and caveats: In vaccinated individuals, spike-specific CD8+ and CD4+ T cell responses reportedly displayed substantial breadth.

The repertoire was sequenced with immunoSEQ multiplex PCR; TCRdb's copy has only in-frame clones and lacks some. The table includes about 350,000 clones, 80% to 90% detected once. The genes are TRBV3-1 (or the pseudogene TRBV3-2) and TRBJ2-3; D may be TRBD2 (7 bases). The sequences come from peripheral blood, collected in a trial of Ad26.COV2.S vaccine versus placebo. The sequence was obtained from a person between 18 and 60 years old who received the Ad26.COV2.S COVID-19 vaccine or a placebo. The DNA of the CDR3 is TGTGCCAGCAGCCGAAGGGGGGGAACAGATACGCAGTATTTT. Protein product: CASSRRGGTDTQYF.